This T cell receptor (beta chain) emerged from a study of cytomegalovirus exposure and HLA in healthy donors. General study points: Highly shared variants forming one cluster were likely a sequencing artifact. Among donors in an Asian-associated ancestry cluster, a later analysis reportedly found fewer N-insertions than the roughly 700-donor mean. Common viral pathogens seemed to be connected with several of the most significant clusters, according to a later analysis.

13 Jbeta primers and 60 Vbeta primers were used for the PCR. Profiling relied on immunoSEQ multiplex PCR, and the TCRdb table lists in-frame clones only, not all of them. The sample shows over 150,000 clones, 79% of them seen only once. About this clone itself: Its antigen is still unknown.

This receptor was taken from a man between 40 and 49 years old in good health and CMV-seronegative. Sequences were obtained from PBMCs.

The CDR3 bases are TGTGCCAGCAGTTTGAGCGGGACTTCCTACGAGCAGTACTTC. Translating it yields CASSLSGTSYEQYF. The genes are TRBV28 and TRBJ2-7; 7 nucleotides agree with TRBD2. V lost 3 bases and J lost 1; bases outside the gene matches: 3. In germline, CDR1 is MDHEN, CDR2 SYDVKM. This CDR3 region has 14 residues.